This T cell receptor (beta chain) was identified during a study of CD8 T cells in ankylosing spondylitis. The table lists this clonotype with a few counts. Its cognate antigen is unknown. Study-wide results and caveats: Blood of patients with ankylosing spondylitis appeared to be characterized by a TCR beta motif of eight highly homologous variants.

Germline V CDR1 and CDR2: MNHNS, SASEGT. The CDR3 covers 13 residues. Trimming took off 5 bases at V and 4 bases at J, with 10 bases between the two ends. TCRdb ran MiXCR on the 5' RACE reads and lists one entry per CDR3 protein. The top ten clones hold about 19% of a sample with fewer than 750,000 distinct CDR3 sequences, under 20% of them seen once. This clonotype was sampled from a male donor with ankylosing spondylitis. V usage is TRBV6-1 and J usage is TRBJ2-3, with D tentatively TRBD1 (6 bases). The sequenced sample consisted of blood, either unsorted or a sorted T cell fraction (not recorded which). Here the CDR3 reads CASSRQVPDTQYF. CDR3 bases: TGTGCCAGCAGTAGACAGGTCCCAGATACGCAGTATTTT.